This record looks at one T cell receptor beta chain sequence and its context. Its specificity is unknown. These data come from a study of Tregs in tolerant kidney transplant recipients. Whole-study results and caveats: Activated donor B cell expansion appeared to reveal the most relevant donor-specific TCRbeta repertoire.

V lost 4 bases, J lost 2 bases, and 8 bases stayed unmatched. The CDR3 has 16 amino acids. Germline V gene sequence: CDR1 SGHNT, CDR2 YYREEE (reference sequence). Thawed PBMCs were FACS-sorted into unstimulated CD4+CD25+CD127- regulatory T cells, CD4+CD25- non-regulatory cells, CD4 and CD8 cells. Profiling relied on immunoSEQ multiplex PCR, and the TCRdb table lists in-frame clones only, not all of them. The sample shows tens of thousands of clones, around 83% of them seen only once. Sequencing was carried out using CD4+ T cells from blood. The chain has TRBV5-4 and TRBJ2-1; 8 bases agree with TRBD2. The TCR comes from a human donor in good health. Here the CDR3 DNA reads TGTGCCAGCAGCCTGAGAGCGGGGGTGGCCTACAATGAGCAGTTCTTC. The encoded protein is CASSLRAGVAYNEQFF.